A single sample is the source of the 13 T cell receptor beta chains below, sequenced in a study of human T cells and chemical hapten exposure. Noted time point: patch test 1, 2 weeks after DPC sensitization. As for treatment: therapeutic diphenylcyclopropenone sensitization with weekly scalp DPC. Via MiXCR, TCRdb re-called the RACE reads, giving one row per CDR3 protein. The top ten clones hold roughly 9.8% of a sample with about 69,000 distinct CDR3 sequences, 25% to 40% of them seen once. Sequencing used whole blood, obtained in connection with sensitization to the hapten diphenylcyclopropenone (DPC). The receptor set was obtained from a man aged 40-49 years with alopecia areata. Some clones in this sample may be carry-over from other donors' samples.

This clonotype was seen many times. The V and J genes are TRBV28 and TRBJ2-7; D not resolved. V was cut by 5 bases and J by 0 bases, with 5 bases left in between. Germline CDR1 and CDR2: MDHEN and SYDVKM. The CDR3 is made up of 12 amino acids. CDR3 sequence (DNA): TGTGCCAGCAGTCTCGGCTCCTACGAGCAGTACTTC. It is translated as CASSLGSYEQYF.

This clonotype was counted only a few times. The rearrangement joins TRBV6-2 or TRBV6-3 to TRBJ2-1; perhaps TRBD1 as D (6 bases). The CDR3 covers 18 residues. With 3 bases removed from V and 0 bases from J, the gap between germline ends came to 18 bases. The germline CDR1 and CDR2 sequences are MNHEY and SVGEGT. CDR3: CASSYPVQGTFSYNEQFF. The CDR3, as DNA: TGTGCCAGCAGTTATCCCGTTCAGGGGACCTTCTCCTACAATGAGCAGTTCTTC.

The gene calls are TRBV20-1 and TRBJ2-7; 13 nucleotides agree with TRBD2. CDR1 is DFQATT and CDR2 is SNEGSKA in the germline V gene (reference sequence). The CDR3 is 15 residues long. With V trimmed by 3 bases and J by 3 bases, 5 bases remained unmatched. The CDR3 sequence: CSASPGTSGIYEQYF. CDR3 DNA: TGCAGTGCTAGCCCAGGGACTAGCGGGATCTACGAGCAGTACTTC.

The chain recombines TRBV7-2 with TRBJ2-3, with no clear D. This CDR3 is 15 amino acids long. Trimming shortened V by 1 base and J by 1 base, and 9 bases separated the two germline ends. Per germline, CDR1 SGHTA and CDR2 FQGNSA. DNA for the CDR3: TGTGCCAGCAGCTTAGGACGAGGCGGCACAGATACGCAGTATTTT. It is translated as CASSLGRGGTDTQYF.

This rearrangement joins TRBV5-6 to TRBJ2-1, with 14 bases identical to TRBD2. This CDR3 has 16 amino acids. CDR1 and CDR2 from the germline V gene are SGHDT and YYEEEE. The V and J ends lost 4 bases and 2 bases, in that order; junction bases with no gene match: 2. This CDR3 is CASSEGLAGAYNEQFF. CDR3 nucleotide sequence: TGTGCCAGCAGCGAGGGACTAGCGGGAGCCTACAATGAGCAGTTCTTC.

The V and J genes are TRBV7-2 and TRBJ2-3; TRBD2 might be the D (5 bases). Germline CDR1 and CDR2: SGHTA and FQGNSA. Trimming pared 6 bases from V and 2 bases from J, leaving 18 bases between. The length of the CDR3 is 16 residues. The CDR3: CASSFGVGGLTDTQYF. The CDR3 DNA reads TGTGCCAGCAGTTTTGGGGTTGGCGGGCTCACAGATACGCAGTATTTT.

The chain links TRBV4-3 to TRBJ2-2, with D unresolved. Trimming removed 3 bases from V and 8 bases from J, with 4 bases in between. The CDR3 consists of 11 residues. Germline assignment: CDR1 LGHNA and CDR2 YSLEER. CDR3 DNA sequence: TGCGCCAGCAGCCACGAAGGGGAGCTGTTTTTT. Translation: CASSHEGELFF.

The CDR3 region has the DNA TGTGCCAGCAGTCCCCTGGGGCAGAAATTTAGCACAGATACGCAGTATTTT. This sequence encodes CASSPLGQKFSTDTQYF. The rearrangement links TRBV11-2 to TRBJ2-3; a weak D match, TRBD1 (5 bases). This CDR3 comprises 17 residues. Germline V gene lookup returns CDR1 SGHAT and CDR2 FQNNGV. V was clipped by 6 bases and J by 0 bases, with 19 bases between them.

V is TRBV7-2 and J is TRBJ2-4; D is uncertain. Deletions cut 3 bases from V and 0 bases from J, with 15 bases between. The CDR3 length is 17 residues. Germline CDR1 SGHTA, CDR2 FQGNSA. CDR3 sequence (DNA): TGTGCCAGCAGCTTGGGCCCCGTCAGCATAGCCAAAAACATTCAGTACTTC. Protein: CASSLGPVSIAKNIQYF.

The genes are TRBV11-2 and TRBJ2-1; D unresolved. Germline V CDR1 and CDR2: SGHAT, FQNNGV. The CDR3 runs to 14 residues. The V end was cut by 2 bases, the J end by 5 bases, with 10 bases between. The CDR3: CASSLHRRNNEQFF. The CDR3 coding sequence is TGTGCCAGCAGCTTACACCGACGGAACAATGAGCAGTTCTTC.

The chain carries TRBV5-1 and TRBJ2-3; 10 bases are a match to TRBD2. J lost 6 bases, V lost 3 bases, and 16 bases had no gene match. Germline CDR1 reads SGHRS; CDR2 reads YFSETQ. The CDR3 totals 18 residues. The CDR3 loop reads CASSYEEASGRPTDTQYF. The DNA of the CDR3 is TGCGCCAGCAGCTATGAGGAGGCTAGCGGGAGACCCACGGATACGCAGTATTTT.

This clonotype came up once. A read error is possible here, since a much larger clone lies one base away. The chain carries TRBV20-1 and TRBJ1-3; 7 nucleotides agree with TRBD1. The CDR3 is 16 residues long. Germline V lookup: CDR1 DFQATT, CDR2 SNEGSKA (reference sequence). The CDR3 DNA reads as TGCAGTGCTAGAGACGCGGGACAGTCTCTGGCAAACACCGTATATTTT. Encoded protein: CSARDAGQSLANTVYF.

Remarks on this clonotype: Germline and junction disagree at one end, which may indicate a read error. This chain joins TRBV30 and TRBJ1-1; D may be TRBD1 (5 bases). This CDR3 spans 14 amino acids. The germline gives CDR1 GTSNPN, CDR2 SVGIG (reference sequence). CDR3 region: CACSVGTGNTEAFF. For the CDR3, the DNA is TGTGCCTGTAGTGTAGGGACGGGGAACACTGAAGCTTTCTTT.